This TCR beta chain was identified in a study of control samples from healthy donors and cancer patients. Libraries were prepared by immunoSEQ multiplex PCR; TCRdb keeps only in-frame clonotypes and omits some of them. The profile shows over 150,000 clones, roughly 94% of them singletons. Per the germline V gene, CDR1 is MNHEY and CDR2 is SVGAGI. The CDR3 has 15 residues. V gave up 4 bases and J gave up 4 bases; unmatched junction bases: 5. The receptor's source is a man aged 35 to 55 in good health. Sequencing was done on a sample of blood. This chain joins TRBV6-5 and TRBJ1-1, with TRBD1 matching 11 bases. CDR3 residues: CASSLAGTGGTEAFF. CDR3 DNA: TGTGCCAGCAGTTTGGCCGGGACAGGGGGCACTGAAGCTTTCTTT.